This T cell receptor (beta chain) was retrieved from a study of response to subunit inactivated influenza vaccine. Using its own MiXCR run on the RT-PCR reads, TCRdb lists one record per CDR3 protein. The table shows hundreds of thousands of distinct CDR3 sequences, with 11% occurring only once. This clonotype was counted a few times. V shed 2 bases, J shed 6 bases, and the junction held 5 bases outside the gene matches. CDR3 length equals 14 residues. The germline gives CDR1 MNHEY, CDR2 SVGAGI. This same sample was also taken into another study, of T cells expressing NK-cell markers. From that second work: Synthesis of TCR beta cDNA relied on 5'RACE template switching carrying UMIs.

The sequenced sample was PBMCs from blood, obtained on the day of vaccination. This TCR derives from a man aged 50-59 years who received an inactivated influenza vaccine. The rearrangement links TRBV6-5 to TRBJ1-1, with 8 bases aligning to TRBD1. CDR3 protein: CASSYLQGDAEAFF. CDR3 in DNA: TGTGCCAGCAGTTACCTACAGGGGGACGCTGAAGCTTTCTTT.